Below are 32 T cell receptor beta chains sequenced from a single sample in a study of a mutant IDH1 vaccine in newly diagnosed glioma. The table came from immunoSEQ multiplex PCR; TCRdb's copy has only in-frame clones and leaves some out. The sample holds about 69,000 clones, approximately 86% seen once. The antigens these receptors bind are not known. Time point specified: week 35, safety follow-up. Every vaccination contained 300 ug of the mutant IDH1 20-mer peptide and was paired with topical imiquimod. Sequencing was performed on PBMCs, taken from a glioma patient whose treatment included an IDH1 peptide vaccine. The receptors were gathered from a man aged 30 to 45 with glioma.

The gene calls are TRBV13 and TRBJ2-3; 7 nucleotides match TRBD2. The CDR3 contains 16 residues. J gave up 0 bases and V 0 bases, and 3 bases lay outside the gene matches. Germline assignment: CDR1 PRHDT and CDR2 FYEKMQ (reference sequence). DNA of the CDR3: TGTGCCAGCAGCTTAGGACTAGCGACTAGCACAGATACGCAGTATTTT. This translates into CASSLGLATSTDTQYF.

The V call is TRBV4-1, the J call TRBJ2-7; D not resolved. V was shortened by 2 bases and J by 3 bases, with 14 bases between the two germline ends. Germline CDR1 is MGHRA and CDR2 is YSYEKL. CDR3 length: 15 amino acids. The CDR3 protein is CASSQQYTMIYEQYF. CDR3 coding DNA: TGCGCCAGCAGCCAACAGTACACTATGATCTACGAGCAGTACTTC.

This chain links TRBV4-1 with TRBJ2-7; maybe TRBD2 (6 bases). The CDR3 sequence is 11 residues long. Germline V gene data show CDR1 as MGHRA and CDR2 as YSYEKL. V lost 6 bases, J lost 6 bases, and 9 bases lay in between. The CDR3 region is CASRGGSEQYF. CDR3 bases: TGCGCCAGCAGAGGAGGGAGCGAGCAGTACTTC.

This sequence joins TRBV6-1 and TRBJ1-5; D call uncertain. Germline-derived CDR1 and CDR2 are MNHNS and SASEGT. The V end lost 5 bases, the J end lost 8 bases, and 7 bases lay between the germline ends. This CDR3 spans 11 amino acids. CDR3 sequence reads: CASSFPEPQHF. The DNA for the CDR3 is TGTGCCAGCAGTTTCCCGGAGCCCCAGCATTTT.

This clone was counted a few times. The chain uses TRBV2 and TRBJ1-2; the D gene is possibly TRBD1 (5 bases). The CDR3 extends over 10 amino acids. The germline V and J ends were trimmed by 4 bases and 13 bases, with 10 bases remaining between them. In germline, CDR1 is SNHLY, CDR2 FYNNEI. CDR3 sequence reads: CASSVDTCTF. CDR3 sequence (DNA): TGTGCCAGCAGTGTGGACACCTGCACCTTC.

The V gene is TRBV28, the J gene TRBJ1-5; D might be TRBD1 (5 bases). CDR1 and CDR2 from the germline V gene are MDHEN and SYDVKM. Trimming left V 6 bases short and J 5 bases short, with 14 bases between. CDR3 size: 14 residues. The CDR3, as DNA: TGTGCCAGCAGCGAGAACAGGTTTTATCAGCCCCAGCATTTT. It translates to CASSENRFYQPQHF.

J is TRBJ2-1 and V is TRBV4-2, with unresolved D. V was shortened by 3 bases and J by 6 bases, with 18 bases between the two germline ends. This CDR3 is built from 16 residues. Germline V CDR1 and CDR2: LGHNA, YNFKEQ. CDR3 region: CASSHPSSTVGNEQFF. The CDR3 nucleotides read TGTGCCAGCAGCCACCCCTCTTCGACCGTCGGCAATGAGCAGTTCTTC.

V gene TRBV28 combines with J gene TRBJ1-2; no definite D call. Germline V gives CDR1 MDHEN, CDR2 SYDVKM. V was clipped by 5 bases and J by 0 bases, with 10 bases between them. The CDR3 consists of 14 residues. CDR3 region: CASSLLPTNYGYTF. The CDR3 region has the DNA TGTGCCAGCAGTCTTCTCCCGACTAACTATGGCTACACCTTC.

This chain uses TRBV27 with TRBJ2-5; D is perhaps TRBD1 (6 bases). This CDR3 spans 14 amino acids. Germline CDR1 is MNHEY and CDR2 is SMNVEV (reference sequence). V lost 2 bases and J 4 bases, leaving 11 bases between the germline ends. The CDR3 protein is CASSLRRGGETQYF. DNA of the CDR3: TGTGCCAGCAGTTTACGCAGGGGCGGAGAGACCCAGTACTTC.

The chain has TRBV4-1 and TRBJ1-5; D gene ambiguous. The V gene's germline CDR1 is MGHRA and CDR2 YSYEKL. This CDR3 region has 14 residues. Trimming took off 1 base at V and 3 bases at J, with 7 bases between the two ends. The CDR3, as DNA: TGCGCCAGCAGCCAAGCTCCTTCCAATCAGCCCCAGCATTTT. Translation gives CASSQAPSNQPQHF.

Concerning this clone: At one end, the junction sequence differs from germline, possibly due to a read error. The chain couples TRBV30 to TRBJ2-2; D perhaps matches TRBD2 (7 bases). This CDR3 spans 13 amino acids. Germline CDR1 and CDR2: GTSNPN and SVGIG (reference sequence). This CDR3 is CAWSPGAKRGAVF. In DNA form, the CDR3 reads TGTGCCTGGAGTCCGGGGGCAAAGCGGGGAGCTGTTTTT.

This chain joins TRBV5-1 and TRBJ1-2; D may be TRBD1 (5 bases). Per the germline V gene, CDR1 is SGHRS and CDR2 is YFSETQ. The CDR3 is 13 residues long. V shed 4 bases and J shed 6 bases, with 13 bases lying between them. CDR3 in amino acids: CASSRGLTDGYTF. The CDR3 DNA reads as TGCGCCAGCAGCCGGGGCCTAACCGATGGCTACACCTTC.

The rearrangement uses TRBV28 and TRBJ2-3, with no clear D. V was cut by 8 bases and J by 1 base, with 13 bases left in between. Looked up from germline, CDR1 is MDHEN and CDR2 is SYDVKM. The CDR3 length is 14 residues. The CDR3 nucleotides are TGTGCCAGCTCTTGGGTCAAGGGCACAGATACGCAGTATTTT. Translated, it gives CASSWVKGTDTQYF.

Regarding this clone: The junction differs from germline at one of its ends, possibly a read error. At the DNA level, this CDR3 is encoded by other sequences in the same sample as well. The chain employs TRBV13 and TRBJ2-7, with D perhaps TRBD2 (5 bases). CDR1 is PRHDT, CDR2 FYEKMQ, per germline (reference sequence). The CDR3 extends over 12 amino acids. The chain's CDR3 is CASSLGGWEQYF. CDR3 nucleotides: TGTGCCAGCAGCTTAGGTGGGTGGGAGCAATACTTC.

The chain carries TRBV5-6 and TRBJ1-4; D is unclear. V was pared by 4 bases and J by 1 base, with 8 bases between. The CDR3 consists of 14 residues. Germline loops: CDR1 SGHDT, CDR2 YYEEEE. This CDR3 reads CASSQALTNEKLFF. For the CDR3, the DNA is TGTGCCAGCAGCCAAGCCTTAACTAATGAAAAACTGTTTTTT.

V gene TRBV7-9 combines with J gene TRBJ2-7, with 8 bases aligning to TRBD2. This CDR3 comprises 16 residues. Germline loops: CDR1 SEHNR, CDR2 FQNEAQ (reference sequence). The V segment lost 1 base and the J segment 5 bases; nucleotides outside the gene matches: 10. CDR3 region: CASSLVATGGPNEQYF. In DNA, the CDR3 is TGTGCCAGCAGCTTAGTAGCAACGGGAGGGCCCAACGAGCAGTACTTC.

This clone was recorded only once. V is TRBV29-1 and J is TRBJ1-1; D remains ambiguous. V lost 5 bases and J lost 4, with 14 bases in between. CDR1 and CDR2 (germline): SQVTM, ANQGSEA. This CDR3 has 13 residues. The CDR3 region is CSVQEDTFTEAFF. CDR3 DNA: TGCAGCGTTCAGGAAGACACGTTCACTGAAGCTTTCTTT.

This rearrangement joins TRBV5-8 to TRBJ1-4; D uncertain. Germline CDR1 reads SGHTS; CDR2 reads YDEGEE. The V and J ends lost 10 bases and 8 bases respectively, with 24 bases between them. This CDR3 has 15 amino acids. CDR3 loop: CAEALFARTGEKLFF. The CDR3 DNA reads TGTGCCGAAGCATTGTTTGCGAGGACCGGGGAAAAACTGTTTTTT.

This chain joins TRBV5-5 and TRBJ2-7; tentatively, D is TRBD1 (6 bases). This CDR3 has 15 amino acids. Germline lookup yields CDR1 SGHKS and CDR2 YYEKEE (reference sequence). V was cut by 0 bases and J by 3 bases, with 13 bases left in between. The CDR3 region has the DNA TGTGCCAGCAGCTTGGGAGGGGGAACCCACTACGAGCAGTACTTC. Its translation: CASSLGGGTHYEQYF.

This chain uses TRBV19 with TRBJ1-1, with unresolved D. V lost 5 bases and J 0 bases, leaving 10 bases between the germline ends. CDR1 is LNHDA and CDR2 is SQIVND in the germline V gene (reference sequence). This CDR3 has 14 residues. The DNA for the CDR3 is TGTGCCAGTAGTCTACTGGGTGTGAACACTGAAGCTTTCTTT. Protein product: CASSLLGVNTEAFF.

The chain has TRBV18 and TRBJ2-5; no firm D call. V lost 2 bases to trimming and J lost 0 bases, with 7 bases between them. The CDR3 runs to 14 residues. Germline-derived CDR1 and CDR2 are KGHSH and LQKENI. CDR3 sequence (DNA): TGTGCCAGCTCACCAGTTGGCAACCAAGAGACCCAGTACTTC. Its protein is CASSPVGNQETQYF. Using reference TRBV18 and TRBJ2-5 for the parts outside the CDR3, the full variable domain is NAGVMQNPRHLVRRRGQEARLRCSPMKGHSHVYWYRQLPEEGLKFMVYLQKENIIDESGMPKERFSAEFPKEGPSILRIQQVVRGDSAAYFCASSPVGNQETQYFGPGTRLLVL.

The chain uses TRBV12-2 and TRBJ1-4; the DNA was not used to check the table's D call, TRBD1. TRBV12-2 is given as a pseudogene. The CDR3 is made up of 16 amino acids. The CDR3 coding sequence is TGTGCAAGTCGCTTCTCGTCGGACAGTTCTAATGAAAAACTGTTTTTT. Translated: CASRFSSDSSNEKLFF.

This chain joins TRBV2 and TRBJ1-6; 10 bases align to TRBD1. The germline V gene has CDR1 SNHLY and CDR2 FYNNEI. The CDR3 is 15 residues long. Trimming removed 5 bases from V and 9 bases from J; junction bases left unmatched: 7. As DNA, the CDR3 is TGTGCCAGCAGTTTTAGACAGGGGGCAATTTCACCCCTCCACTTT. Amino acids: CASSFRQGAISPLHF.

This chain joins TRBV5-4 and TRBJ2-2; D might be TRBD2 (7 bases). This CDR3 is built from 16 residues. Trimming shortened V by 7 bases and J by 3 bases, and 19 bases separated the two germline ends. Germline CDR1 SGHNT, CDR2 YYREEE (reference sequence). CDR3 sequence: CASRGLGGAHTGELFF. The CDR3, as DNA: TGTGCCAGCCGGGGTTTGGGGGGGGCCCACACCGGGGAGCTGTTTTTT.

This chain connects TRBV2 to TRBJ2-6; D perhaps matches TRBD2 (5 bases). Trimming removed 7 bases at V and 4 bases at J, with 14 bases between. This CDR3 comprises 15 residues. CDR1 is SNHLY, CDR2 FYNNEI, per germline. DNA for the CDR3: TGTGCCAGCACCCCCGAGCGGTTAGGGGCCAACGTCCTGACTTTC. Translating it yields CASTPERLGANVLTF. Full variable domain (remainder filled in from reference TRBV2 and TRBJ2-6): EPEVTQTPSHQVTQMGQEVILRCVPISNHLYFYWYRQILGQKVEFLVSFYNNEISEKSEIFDDQFSVERPDGSNFTLKIRSTKLEDSAMYFCASTPERLGANVLTFGAGSRLTVL.

V and J are TRBV28 and TRBJ2-4; D remains ambiguous. The CDR3 loop spans 11 amino acids. Germline CDR1 MDHEN, CDR2 SYDVKM. V gave up 6 bases and J gave up 15 bases, with 15 bases separating them. The CDR3 nucleotides read TGTGCCAGCAGCGGGTCAGAAAGGTGGTACTTC. It translates to CASSGSERWYF.

V usage is TRBV7-2 and J usage is TRBJ2-2; D might be TRBD1 or TRBD2, each matching 5 bases. This CDR3 has 14 amino acids. V lost 5 bases to trimming and J lost 3 bases, with 10 bases between them. Germline CDR1 is SGHTA and CDR2 is FQGNSA. CDR3 region: CASSLEGHTGELFF. The CDR3 DNA reads as TGTGCCAGCAGCCTAGAGGGGCACACCGGGGAGCTGTTTTTT.

The chain is built from TRBV4-2 and TRBJ2-1, with 9 bases aligning to TRBD2. The CDR3 contains 16 residues. CDR1 and CDR2 (germline): LGHNA, YNFKEQ. The junction had 11 bases not matched to a gene; V was cut back by 4 bases and J by 7 bases. CDR3 in DNA: TGTGCCAGCAGCCGGGGAGACGGGACTAGCATTAATGAGCAGTTCTTC. This sequence encodes CASSRGDGTSINEQFF.

A few counts support this clone. The chain links TRBV5-8 to TRBJ2-7; D is perhaps TRBD2 (5 bases). Trimming pared 0 bases from V and 7 bases from J, leaving 8 bases between. The germline CDR1 and CDR2 sequences are SGHTS and YDEGEE. This CDR3 spans 12 amino acids. The CDR3, as DNA: TGTGCCAGCAGCTTGGAGACGGGGGAGCAGTACTTC. This encodes CASSLETGEQYF.

The chain links TRBV19 to TRBJ1-2; unclear D gene. The V end was cut by 1 base, the J end by 1 base, with 7 bases between. Germline V gene sequence: CDR1 LNHDA, CDR2 SQIVND (reference sequence). This CDR3 contains 14 residues. CDR3 nucleotides: TGTGCCAGTAGTATAGTCGGAAATAACTATGGCTACACCTTC. Residues: CASSIVGNNYGYTF.

The chain joins TRBV5-1 to TRBJ1-5; the match to TRBD1 covers 9 bases. V shed 2 bases and J 3 bases; nucleotides not matched to a gene: 6. CDR1 SGHRS and CDR2 YFSETQ come from the germline V gene. This CDR3 has 16 residues. The CDR3 DNA reads as TGCGCCAGCAGCTTAGACGGACAGGGGTACAATCAGCCCCAGCATTTT. It translates to CASSLDGQGYNQPQHF.

In this sample, this clone turned up once. The chain is built from TRBV9 and TRBJ2-7; 11 bases agree with TRBD1. CDR1 and CDR2 from the germline V gene are SGDLS and YYNGEE. Trimming took 3 bases from V and 6 from J; bases not matched to a gene: 5. This CDR3 is 14 amino acids long. The CDR3 DNA is TGTGCCAGCAGCGGAGGACAGGGGGCGTTCGAGCAGTACTTC. It translates to CASSGGQGAFEQYF.